This T cell receptor beta chain emerged from a study of monozygotic twins with cystic fibrosis. CDR1 LNHDA and CDR2 SQIVND come from the germline V gene (reference sequence). Trimming cost V 4 bases and J 2 bases, with 9 bases left between them. This CDR3 has 14 residues. TCRdb's copy holds only in-frame clones and misses some; the assay was immunoSEQ multiplex PCR. The sample lists approximately 34,000 clones, nearly 98% seen once, with about 0.17% in the top ten. Broader study findings: Low clonality (median 0.0095) suggested a mostly naive repertoire.

As concerns this clone: Its antigen is not identified.

This clonotype was sampled from a girl between 2 and 10 years old with cystic fibrosis. The rearrangement uses TRBV19 and TRBJ2-1; tentative D call: TRBD1 (5 bases). Material: blood. The CDR3 region is CASSRQIAYNEQFF. The DNA of the CDR3 is TGTGCCAGTAGTAGACAGATAGCCTACAATGAGCAGTTCTTC.